This T cell receptor (beta chain) came from a study of blood T cell repertoires in COVID-19. Original processing notes: For nucleated cells, counts were estimated from reference gene primer amplification. Only in-frame clones appear in the TCRdb table, and some are missing; sequencing was by immunoSEQ multiplex PCR. D and trimming come from the DNA, and the V and J calls and clone size come from that table. The table has 400,000 to 500,000 clones, roughly 85% seen once. The source of this sequence is a woman aged 25 to 39 with active or convalescent COVID-19. Sequenced material: peripheral blood.

The CDR3 sequence: CASMGTSSGNTIYF. DNA of the CDR3: TGTGCCAGCATGGGGACATCCTCTGGAAACACCATATATTTT. The V gene is TRBV2, the J gene TRBJ1-3; perhaps TRBD1 as D (6 bases). The CDR3 runs 14 residues. V lost 7 bases and J lost 0, with 10 bases in between. CDR1 and CDR2 (germline): SNHLY, FYNNEI.